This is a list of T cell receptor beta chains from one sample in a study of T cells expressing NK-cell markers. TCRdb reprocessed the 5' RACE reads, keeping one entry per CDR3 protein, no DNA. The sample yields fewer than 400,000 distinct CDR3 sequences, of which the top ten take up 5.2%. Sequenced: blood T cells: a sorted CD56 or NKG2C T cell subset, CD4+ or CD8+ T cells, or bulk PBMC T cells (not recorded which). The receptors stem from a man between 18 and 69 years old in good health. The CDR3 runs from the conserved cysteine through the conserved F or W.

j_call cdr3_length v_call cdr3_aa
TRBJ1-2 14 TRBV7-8 CASSYRTGTYSYTF
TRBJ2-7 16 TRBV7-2 CASSKGGTGGIYEQYF
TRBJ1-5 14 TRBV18 CASSPRTGNQPQHF
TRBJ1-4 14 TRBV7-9 CASTRYGADEKLFF
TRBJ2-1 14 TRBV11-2 CASRNFIQNNEQFF
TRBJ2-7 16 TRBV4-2 CASSLTGGVVLYEQYF
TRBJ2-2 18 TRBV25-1 CASSEYIVSGAGTGELFF
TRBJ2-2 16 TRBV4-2 CASSQRRLMNTGELFF
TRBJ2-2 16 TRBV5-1 CASRWTGGASVGELFF
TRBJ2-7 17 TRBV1 CTSSQDLANLGSYEQYF
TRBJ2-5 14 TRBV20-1 CSAPPRGVKETQYF
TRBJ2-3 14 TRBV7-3 CASSLRRTEDTQYF
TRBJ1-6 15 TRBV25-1 CASSEGVRYNSPLHF
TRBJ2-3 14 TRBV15 CATRLLTSTDTQYF
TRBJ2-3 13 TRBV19 CASSIRSRDTQYF
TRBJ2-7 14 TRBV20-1 CSADVPGQPYEQYF
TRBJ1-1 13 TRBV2 CASRTREGTEAFF
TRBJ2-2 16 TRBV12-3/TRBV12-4 CASTRSRGLHTGELFF
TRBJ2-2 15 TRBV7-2 CASSLGRVDTGELFF
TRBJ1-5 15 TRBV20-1 CSAILGRGTNQPQHF
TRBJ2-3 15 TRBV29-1 CSVGALRQGGDTQYF
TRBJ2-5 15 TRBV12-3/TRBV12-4 CASSQTSGASRTQYF
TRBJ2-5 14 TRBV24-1 CATSDPTGRETQYF
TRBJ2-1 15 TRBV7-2 CASSLGLDSYNEQFF
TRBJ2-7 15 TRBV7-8 CASSLALAGGGEQYF
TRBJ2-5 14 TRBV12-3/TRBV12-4 CASSLPEHQETQYF
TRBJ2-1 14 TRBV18 CASSPGGRSNEQFF
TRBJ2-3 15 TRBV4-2 CASTQAGGPGDTQYF
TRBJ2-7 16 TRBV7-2 CASSPRRGQGSYEQYF
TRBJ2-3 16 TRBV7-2 CASSLPGGLRTDTQYF
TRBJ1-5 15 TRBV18 CASSPGAHGNQPQHF
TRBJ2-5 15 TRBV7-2 CASSPQRGVRETQYF
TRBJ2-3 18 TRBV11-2 CASSLVGASGGPTDTQYF
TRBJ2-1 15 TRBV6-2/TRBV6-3 CASSYPGTGDNEQFF
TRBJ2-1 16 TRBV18 CASSPRLAGTYNEQFF
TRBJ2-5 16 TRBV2 CASSEGLAGDQGTQYF
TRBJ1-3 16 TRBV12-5 CASVGRSGATGNTIYF
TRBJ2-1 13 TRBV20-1 CSARDGPDNEQFF
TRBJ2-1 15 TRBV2 CASSGTGETYNEQFF
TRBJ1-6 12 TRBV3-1 CASRKGQGPLHF
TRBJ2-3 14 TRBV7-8 CASSPPGRSDTQYF
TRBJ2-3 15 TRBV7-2 CASSRLGAVADTQYF
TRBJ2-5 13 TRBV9 CASSISVGETQYF
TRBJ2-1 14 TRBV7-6 CASSSTGSYNEQFF
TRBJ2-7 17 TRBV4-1 CASSQGKGGPPSYEQYF
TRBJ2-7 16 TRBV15 CATSSYWTGLDYEQYF
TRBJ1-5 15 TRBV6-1 CASSFTGVNNQPQHF
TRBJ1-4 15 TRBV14 CASSQRVGFDEKLFF
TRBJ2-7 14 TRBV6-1 CASRGTGRHNEQYF
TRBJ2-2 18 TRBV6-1 CASSRGLAGGSNTGELFF
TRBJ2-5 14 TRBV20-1 CSARDWGEAGTQYF
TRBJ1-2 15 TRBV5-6 CASSWRDRVNYGYTF
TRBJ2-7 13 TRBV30 CAWSRDYHGEQYF
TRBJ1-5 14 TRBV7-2 CASSAMLSNQPQHF